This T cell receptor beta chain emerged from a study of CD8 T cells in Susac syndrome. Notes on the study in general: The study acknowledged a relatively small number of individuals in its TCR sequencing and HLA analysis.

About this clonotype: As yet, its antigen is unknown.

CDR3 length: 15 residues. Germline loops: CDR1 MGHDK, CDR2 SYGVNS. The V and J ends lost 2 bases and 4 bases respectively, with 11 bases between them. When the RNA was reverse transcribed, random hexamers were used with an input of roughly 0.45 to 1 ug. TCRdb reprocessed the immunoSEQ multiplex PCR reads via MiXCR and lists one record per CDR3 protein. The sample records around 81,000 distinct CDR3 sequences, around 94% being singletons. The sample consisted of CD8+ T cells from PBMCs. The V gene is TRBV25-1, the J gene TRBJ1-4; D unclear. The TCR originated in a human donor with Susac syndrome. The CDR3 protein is CASSEAGTYNEKLFF. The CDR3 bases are TGTGCCAGCAGTGAAGCCGGAACCTATAATGAAAAACTGTTTTTT.